This T cell receptor beta chain emerged from a study of cytomegalovirus exposure and HLA in healthy donors. Primers for the PCR totalled 60 Vbeta and 13 Jbeta. The protocol was immunoSEQ multiplex PCR, while the TCRdb copy is restricted to in-frame clones and leaves out a portion. The table records about 100,000 clones, around 79% of them present only once. This clone occurred once. This CDR3 has 11 amino acids. The V and J ends lost 4 bases and 6 bases respectively, with 5 bases between them. The germline CDR1 and CDR2 sequences are SGHTA and FQGNSA. The J gene is TRBJ2-3, the V gene TRBV7-2, with D unresolved. The TCR was taken from a man aged 55 to 69 in good health and CMV-seropositive. Source material: PBMCs. The chain's CDR3 is CASSSSDTQYF. The CDR3 DNA reads TGTGCCAGCAGCTCCTCGGATACGCAGTATTTT.